A selection of T cell receptor beta chains follows, all from one sample in a study of blood T cell repertoires in COVID-19. TCRdb's copy holds only in-frame clones and misses some; the assay was immunoSEQ multiplex PCR. This table holds around 180,000 clones, roughly 83% found once. Sequences were obtained from peripheral blood. Source of these receptors: a human donor in a cohort sampled during active COVID-19. The CDR3 runs from the conserved cysteine through the conserved F or W. Fields, in order: V gene, CDR3 protein.

V gene: TRBV6-5; CDR3 protein: CASSYSTGAQRGYTF
V gene: TRBV7-2; CDR3 protein: CASSSSGNTGELFF
V gene: TRBV7-2; CDR3 protein: CASSLVGGLAGYEQYF
V gene: TRBV2; CDR3 protein: CASRGITSGRADTQYF
V gene: TRBV6-5; CDR3 protein: CASSPSGFGELFF
V gene: TRBV18; CDR3 protein: CASSPWTPPDSPLHF
V gene: TRBV6-5; CDR3 protein: CASSVGLAGTGELFF
V gene: TRBV9; CDR3 protein: CASSATSSPYTDTQYF
V gene: TRBV4-3; CDR3 protein: CASSLGGAGLNTEAFF
V gene: TRBV29-1; CDR3 protein: CSVDSIRGYEQYF
V gene: TRBV27; CDR3 protein: CASSLSHRGAYEQYF
V gene: TRBV9; CDR3 protein: CASSLQGGEAYEQYF
V gene: TRBV13; CDR3 protein: CASSHPQGKWDNEQFF
V gene: TRBV20-1; CDR3 protein: CSASGGGGGREQYF
V gene: TRBV7-2; CDR3 protein: CASSSQGAYEQYF
V gene: TRBV19; CDR3 protein: CASSIESGSYEQYF
V gene: TRBV27; CDR3 protein: CASSLRTGTRNEQFF
V gene: TRBV6-5; CDR3 protein: CASSRDIRNSPLHF
V gene: TRBV15; CDR3 protein: CATSNSRGGYNEQFF
V gene: TRBV7-9; CDR3 protein: CASSLAEGRGYEQYF
V gene: TRBV28; CDR3 protein: CASSPQGSGANVLTF
V gene: TRBV28; CDR3 protein: CASSSAAGPGGYTF
V gene: TRBV27; CDR3 protein: CASSLRAGGASGSYEQYF
V gene: TRBV6-5; CDR3 protein: CASSYLRGLNTEAFF
V gene: TRBV9; CDR3 protein: CASSVAGTGGTDTQYF
V gene: TRBV6-6; CDR3 protein: CASSTGYEQYF
V gene: TRBV7-9; CDR3 protein: CASSLNSLAGTGYGYTF
V gene: TRBV27; CDR3 protein: CASSPQGAEAFF
V gene: TRBV7-9; CDR3 protein: CASSSQGVQETQYF
V gene: TRBV2; CDR3 protein: CASSRDRGPRTSGNTIYF
V gene: TRBV19; CDR3 protein: CASSPKTGPNTEAFF
V gene: TRBV5-1; CDR3 protein: CASSLAAGGPQETQYF
V gene: TRBV6-5; CDR3 protein: CASGRLLEQYF
V gene: TRBV9; CDR3 protein: CASSVEGQGTNEQFF
V gene: TRBV5-1; CDR3 protein: CASSLSLRDRGHEQYF
V gene: TRBV27; CDR3 protein: CASSLWPQGARYGYTF
V gene: TRBV4-1; CDR3 protein: CASSQGQGPVEQYF
V gene: TRBV24-1; CDR3 protein: CATSGAPRGRGTYEQYF
V gene: TRBV5-1; CDR3 protein: CASSLDSVTTNTEAFF
V gene: TRBV20-1; CDR3 protein: CSASTTSNEQFF
V gene: TRBV7-6; CDR3 protein: CASSFSNRGTYEQYF
V gene: TRBV6-2/TRBV6-3; CDR3 protein: CASSPQGPYSNQPQHF
V gene: TRBV25-1; CDR3 protein: CASSDSGGKTQYF
V gene: TRBV28; CDR3 protein: CASSEGSENIQYF
V gene: TRBV27; CDR3 protein: CASRRDRDSYNSPLHF